Below, 8 T cell receptor beta chains from the same sample are listed, as sequenced in a study of cytomegalovirus exposure and HLA in healthy donors. The PCR had 60 Vbeta and 13 Jbeta primers. The repertoire was sequenced with immunoSEQ multiplex PCR; TCRdb's copy has only in-frame clones and lacks some. Of some 150,000 clones listed, roughly 78% are singletons. Sequenced: PBMCs. The receptors shown here come from a middle-aged man in good health and CMV-seronegative.

V gene TRBV6-1 combines with J gene TRBJ1-4, with a weak D call TRBD1 (5 bases). Germline assignment: CDR1 MNHNS and CDR2 SASEGT. V was shortened by 3 bases and J by 5 bases, with 13 bases between the two germline ends. This CDR3 is 15 amino acids long. Here the CDR3 DNA reads TGTGCCAGCAGTGACAGTAGGGGTTGGAATGAAAAACTGTTTTTT. This codes for CASSDSRGWNEKLFF.

The chain recombines TRBV19 with TRBJ1-4, with TRBD1 as a possible D gene (5 bases). Trimming took 3 bases from V and 5 from J, leaving 13 bases between them. This CDR3 has 15 amino acids. CDR1 and CDR2 (germline): LNHDA, SQIVND (reference sequence). The CDR3 DNA sequence: TGTGCCAGTAGTATTGGAGGGGCGTTCAATGAAAAACTGTTTTTT. It translates to CASSIGGAFNEKLFF.

The V and J genes are TRBV7-2 and TRBJ2-7, with D unclear. The V gene's germline CDR1 is SGHTA and CDR2 FQGNSA. This CDR3 is 12 amino acids long. V shed 4 bases and J shed 4 bases, with 8 bases lying between them. CDR3 protein: CASSSLVYEQYF. The CDR3 DNA reads as TGTGCCAGCAGCTCGTTAGTGTACGAGCAGTACTTC.

V is TRBV30 and J is TRBJ1-1; D possibly corresponds to TRBD1 (6 bases). V lost 2 bases to trimming and J lost 4 bases, with 11 bases between them. The CDR3 extends over 13 amino acids. CDR1 and CDR2 (germline): GTSNPN, SVGIG (reference sequence). CDR3 sequence: CAWSSTGLTEAFF. CDR3 nucleotide sequence: TGTGCCTGGAGTTCTACAGGGCTCACTGAAGCTTTCTTT.

The V gene is TRBV11-3, the J gene TRBJ2-7, with D possibly being TRBD1 (6 bases). Trimming pared 5 bases from V and 5 bases from J, leaving 13 bases between. This CDR3 is 13 amino acids long. From germline, CDR1 is SGHNT and CDR2 YENEEA. CDR3 nucleotides: TGTGCCAGCAGCCGAACAGGGAACCACGAGCAGTACTTC. This translates into CASSRTGNHEQYF.

Note on this clone: One end of the junction does not line up with germline, which may come from a read error. The rearrangement uses TRBV7-7 and TRBJ2-5; 8 bases are shared with TRBD2. Per germline, CDR1 SSHAT and CDR2 FNYEAQ (reference sequence). This CDR3 is built from 19 residues. CDR3 sequence: CASSSTRRGGAELKETQYF. The DNA of the CDR3 is TGTGCTAGCAGCTCGACCCGACGGGGGGGGGCTGAGTTGAAAGAGACCCAGTACTTC.

The genes are TRBV5-1 and TRBJ2-6; a possible D gene is TRBD2 (7 bases). Germline lookup yields CDR1 SGHRS and CDR2 YFSETQ. The CDR3 has 18 amino acids. V lost 4 bases, J lost 1 base, and 18 bases lay in between. This CDR3 reads CASSGGRGEVSGANVLTF. CDR3 DNA: TGCGCCAGCAGCGGTGGGAGGGGGGAAGTATCTGGGGCCAACGTCCTGACTTTC.

The V gene is TRBV9, the J gene TRBJ2-1; possible D gene TRBD2, 6 bases. The CDR3 is made up of 15 amino acids. CDR1 is SGDLS, CDR2 YYNGEE, per germline. With 0 bases removed from V and 4 bases from J, the gap between germline ends came to 11 bases. The CDR3 DNA reads as TGTGCCAGCAGCGTAGGTGCTAGCGCTTACAATGAGCAGTTCTTC. Protein sequence: CASSVGASAYNEQFF.